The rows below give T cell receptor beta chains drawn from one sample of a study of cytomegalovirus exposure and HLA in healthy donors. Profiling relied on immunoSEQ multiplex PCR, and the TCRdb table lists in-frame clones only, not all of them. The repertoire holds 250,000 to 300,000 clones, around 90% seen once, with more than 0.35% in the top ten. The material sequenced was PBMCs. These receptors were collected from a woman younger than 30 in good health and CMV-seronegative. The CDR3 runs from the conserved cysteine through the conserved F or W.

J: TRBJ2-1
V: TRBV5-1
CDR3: CASSLTDRYNEQFF

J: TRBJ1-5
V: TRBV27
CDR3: CASRSSNQPQHF

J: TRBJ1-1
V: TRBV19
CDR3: CASSMSPAGNTEAFF

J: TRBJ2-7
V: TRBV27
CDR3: CASSLLAGLNEQYF

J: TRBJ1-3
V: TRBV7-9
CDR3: CASSVRDRSGSGNTIYF

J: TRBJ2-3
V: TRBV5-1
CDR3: CASSGDTGTDTQYF

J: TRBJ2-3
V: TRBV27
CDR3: CASSLGTGVSTDTQYF

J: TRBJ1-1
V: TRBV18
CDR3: CASSPPARTEAFF

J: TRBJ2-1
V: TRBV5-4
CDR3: CASSPGLAGLDEQFF

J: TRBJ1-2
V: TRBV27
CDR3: CASSLTGANYGYTF

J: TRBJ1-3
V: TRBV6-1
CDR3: CASSEAFRSGNTIYF

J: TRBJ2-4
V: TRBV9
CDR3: CASSIAGGPENIQYF

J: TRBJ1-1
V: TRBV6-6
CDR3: CASSYTGLNTEAFF

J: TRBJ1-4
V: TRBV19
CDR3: CASSISRATNEKLFF

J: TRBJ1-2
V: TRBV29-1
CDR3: CSVGAGTGGRYGYTF

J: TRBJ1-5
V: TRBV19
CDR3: CASSPGQTQPQHF

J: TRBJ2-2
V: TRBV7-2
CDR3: CASSLARQGYTGELFF